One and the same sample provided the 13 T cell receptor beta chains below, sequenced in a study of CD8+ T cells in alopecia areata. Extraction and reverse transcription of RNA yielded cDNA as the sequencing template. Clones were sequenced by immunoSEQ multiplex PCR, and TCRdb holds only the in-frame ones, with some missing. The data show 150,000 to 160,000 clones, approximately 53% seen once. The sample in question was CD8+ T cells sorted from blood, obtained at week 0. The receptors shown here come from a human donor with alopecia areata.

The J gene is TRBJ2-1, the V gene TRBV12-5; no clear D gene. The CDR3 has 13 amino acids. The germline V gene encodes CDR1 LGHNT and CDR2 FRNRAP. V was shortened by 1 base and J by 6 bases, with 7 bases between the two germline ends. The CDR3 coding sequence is TGTGCTAGTGGTTTGGAGGGTTTCAATGAGCAGTTCTTC. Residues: CASGLEGFNEQFF.

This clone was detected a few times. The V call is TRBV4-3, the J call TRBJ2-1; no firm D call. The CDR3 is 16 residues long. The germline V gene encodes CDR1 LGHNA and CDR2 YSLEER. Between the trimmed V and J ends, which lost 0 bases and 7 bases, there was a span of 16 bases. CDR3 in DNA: TGCGCCAGCAGCCAAGAGGACGGTGGGCCGAGGAATGAGCAGTTCTTC. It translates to CASSQEDGGPRNEQFF.

CDR3: CASSPDSDYGYTF. CDR3 DNA: TGTGCCAGCAGCCCGGACAGTGACTATGGCTACACCTTC. The chain combines TRBV9 with TRBJ1-2; tentative D call: TRBD1 (6 bases). The CDR3 has 13 residues. Between the trimmed V and J ends, which lost 4 bases and 3 bases, there was a span of 10 bases. Germline loops: CDR1 SGDLS, CDR2 YYNGEE.

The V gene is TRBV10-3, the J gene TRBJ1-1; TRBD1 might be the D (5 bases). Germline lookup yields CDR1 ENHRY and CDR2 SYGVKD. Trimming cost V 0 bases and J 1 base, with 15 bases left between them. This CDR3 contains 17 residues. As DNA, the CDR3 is TGTGCCATCAGTGAGTCCCCCGGAGTCGGGGGGAACACTGAAGCTTTCTTT. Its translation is CAISESPGVGGNTEAFF.

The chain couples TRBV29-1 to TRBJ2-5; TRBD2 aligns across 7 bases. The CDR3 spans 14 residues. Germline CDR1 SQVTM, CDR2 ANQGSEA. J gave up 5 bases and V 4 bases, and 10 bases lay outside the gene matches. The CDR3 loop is CSVVESGAGETQYF. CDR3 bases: TGCAGCGTTGTGGAAAGCGGGGCTGGGGAGACCCAGTACTTC. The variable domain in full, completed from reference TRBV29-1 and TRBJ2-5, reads SAVISQKPSRDICQRGTSLTIQCQVDSQVTMMFWYRQQPGQSLTLIATANQGSEATYESGFVIDKFPISRPNLTFSTLTVSNMSPEDSSIYLCSVVESGAGETQYFGPGTRLLVL.

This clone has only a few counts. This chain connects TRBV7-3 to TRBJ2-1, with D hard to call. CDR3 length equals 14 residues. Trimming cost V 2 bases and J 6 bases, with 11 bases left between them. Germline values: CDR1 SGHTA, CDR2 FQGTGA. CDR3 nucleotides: TGTGCCAGCAGCTTACTCGGCAGCTCCAATGAGCAGTTCTTC. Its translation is CASSLLGSSNEQFF.

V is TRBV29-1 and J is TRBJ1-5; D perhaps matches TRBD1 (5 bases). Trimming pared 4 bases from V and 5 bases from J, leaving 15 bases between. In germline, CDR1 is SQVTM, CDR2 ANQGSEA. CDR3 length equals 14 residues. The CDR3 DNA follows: TGCAGCGTTGGAGAGGAGGGGATGGATCAGCCCCAGCATTTT. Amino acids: CSVGEEGMDQPQHF.

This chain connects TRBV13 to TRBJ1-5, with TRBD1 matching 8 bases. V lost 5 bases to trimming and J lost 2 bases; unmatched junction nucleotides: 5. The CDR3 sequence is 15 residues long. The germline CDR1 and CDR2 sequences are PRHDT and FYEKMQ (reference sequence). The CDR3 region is CASSQQGEGNQPQHF. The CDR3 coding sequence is TGTGCCAGCAGCCAACAGGGGGAGGGCAATCAGCCCCAGCATTTT.

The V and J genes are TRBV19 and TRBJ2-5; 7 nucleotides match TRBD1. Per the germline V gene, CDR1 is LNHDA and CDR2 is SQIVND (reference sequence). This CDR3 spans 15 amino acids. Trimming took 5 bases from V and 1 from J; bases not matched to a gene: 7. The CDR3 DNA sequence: TGTGCCAGTAGTCCCCTCCGGGACAGCCAAGAGACCCAGTACTTC. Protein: CASSPLRDSQETQYF.

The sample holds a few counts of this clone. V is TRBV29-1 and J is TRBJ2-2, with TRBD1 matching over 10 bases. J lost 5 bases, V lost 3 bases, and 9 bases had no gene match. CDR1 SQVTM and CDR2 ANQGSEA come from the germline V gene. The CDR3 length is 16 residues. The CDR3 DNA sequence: TGCAGCGTTGATGAAGGACAGGGGGTAAAGACCGGGGAGCTGTTTTTT. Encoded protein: CSVDEGQGVKTGELFF.

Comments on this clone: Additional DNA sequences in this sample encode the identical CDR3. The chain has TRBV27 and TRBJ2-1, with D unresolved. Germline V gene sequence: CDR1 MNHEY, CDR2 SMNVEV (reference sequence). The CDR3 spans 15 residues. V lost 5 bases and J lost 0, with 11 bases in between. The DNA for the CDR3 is TGTGCCAGCAGTCTAACCACAAGCTCCTACAATGAGCAGTTCTTC. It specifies CASSLTTSSYNEQFF.

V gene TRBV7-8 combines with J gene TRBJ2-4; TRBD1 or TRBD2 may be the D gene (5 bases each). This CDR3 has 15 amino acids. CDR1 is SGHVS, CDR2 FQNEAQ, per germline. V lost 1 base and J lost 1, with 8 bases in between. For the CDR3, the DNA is TGTGCCAGCAGCTTAGGAGGGGCGGCCAAAAACATTCAGTACTTC. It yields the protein CASSLGGAAKNIQYF.

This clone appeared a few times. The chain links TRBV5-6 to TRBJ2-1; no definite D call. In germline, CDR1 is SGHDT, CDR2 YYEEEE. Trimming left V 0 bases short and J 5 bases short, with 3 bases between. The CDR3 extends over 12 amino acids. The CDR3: CASSLVNNEQFF. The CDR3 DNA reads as TGTGCCAGCAGCTTGGTAAACAATGAGCAGTTCTTC.